The rows below give T cell receptor beta chains drawn from one sample of a study of T cell repertoires in aging, cancer and after chemotherapy. Using its own MiXCR run on the multiplex PCR reads, TCRdb lists one record per CDR3 protein. This table has more than 10,000 distinct CDR3 sequences, around 23% appearing once. The sample comprised blood. These receptors were obtained from a human donor in good health. Each CDR3 is given with its conserved first and last residue. The D gene is left open where the match is weak. Rows give clone size only sometimes, using once, few, many, or a class for an expanded clone.

V,size,D,J,DNA,CDR3
TRBV20-1,NA,TRBD1,TRBJ1-1,TGCAGTGCTAGTGAAAGGACAGGGGTTACTGAAGCTTTCTTT,CSASERTGVTEAFF
TRBV27,NA,TRBD1,TRBJ1-1,TGTGCCAGCAGGCTCGACAGGGCGGCCACTGAAGCTTTCTTT,CASRLDRAATEAFF
TRBV20-1,NA,NA,TRBJ1-5,TGCAGTGCTAGGGGGAGCAGTCAGCCCCAGCATTTT,CSARGSSQPQHF
TRBV4-2,NA,TRBD2,TRBJ2-7,TGTGCCAGCAGCCAGGGACTAGCGCTAGGCTACGAGCAGTACTTC,CASSQGLALGYEQYF
TRBV20-1,NA,NA,TRBJ2-3,TGCAGTGCTGAGTACGGTGGGGGAGATACGCAGTATTTT,CSAEYGGGDTQYF
TRBV7-2,NA,TRBD1,TRBJ1-2,TGTGCCAGCAGCCCGGACAGGGTTGGCTACACCTTC,CASSPDRVGYTF
TRBV7-9,NA,NA,TRBJ1-2,TGTGCCAGCAGCCCACCGTCGAGAAATCATGGCTACACCTTC,CASSPPSRNHGYTF
TRBV12-3/TRBV12-4,NA,NA,TRBJ1-6,TGTGCCAGCAGCCCCGGGTGGGATAATTCACCCCTCCACTTT,CASSPGWDNSPLHF
TRBV6-1,few,NA,TRBJ1-2,TGTGCCAGTGTTATCGACGGAGACTATGGCTACACCTTC,CASVIDGDYGYTF
TRBV20-1,NA,NA,TRBJ2-1,TGCAGTGCTGGAGAAACATATGAGCAGTTCTTC,CSAGETYEQFF
TRBV12-3/TRBV12-4,medium-sized,NA,TRBJ1-2,TGTGCCAGCAGTTTAGCGCAAGGATTTGGCTACACCTTC,CASSLAQGFGYTF
TRBV28,few,TRBD1,TRBJ2-1,TGTGCCAGCAGGCTCGGACAGGGGGCTAATGAGCAGTTCTTC,CASRLGQGANEQFF
TRBV5-4,NA,TRBD2,TRBJ2-5,TGTGCCAGCAGCGCCGGACTAGCGGGAGAGACCCAGTACTTC,CASSAGLAGETQYF
TRBV2,few,TRBD1,TRBJ2-7,TGTGCCAGCAGTGAAAGGTTGGGGACAGTTTCCGAGCAGTACTTC,CASSERLGTVSEQYF
TRBV13,NA,NA,TRBJ1-2,TGTGCCAGCAGCTCCTTGTGGGCCCACTATGGCTACACCTTC,CASSSLWAHYGYTF
TRBV10-2,few,NA,TRBJ2-3,TGCGCCAGCAGTGAGGGGGTTGGTGCTACGCAGTATTTT,CASSEGVGATQYF
TRBV9,NA,TRBD1,TRBJ1-4,TGTGCCAGCAGTCTCTCCGGGACAGAAGGGGAAAAACTGTTTTTT,CASSLSGTEGEKLFF
TRBV18,NA,NA,TRBJ2-6,TGTGCCAGCTCACCCGGGACACCCTCTGGGGCCAACGTCCTGACTTTC,CASSPGTPSGANVLTF
TRBV29-1,NA,NA,TRBJ2-7,TGCAGCGTTGTTCTTCGGGGGAATTACTACGAGCAGTACTTC,CSVVLRGNYYEQYF
TRBV20-1,NA,NA,TRBJ2-7,TGCAGTGCTAGGGGCGCCAACGACAACTACTACGAGCAGTACTTC,CSARGANDNYYEQYF
TRBV5-6,NA,TRBD2,TRBJ2-3,TGTGCCAGCAGCTTCCGCGGGGGATCCACAGATACGCAGTATTTT,CASSFRGGSTDTQYF
TRBV6-2/TRBV6-3,few,NA,TRBJ2-1,TGTGCCAGCAGTATAGCAGCCTACAATGAGCAGTTCTTC,CASSIAAYNEQFF
TRBV11-3,few,NA,TRBJ2-7,TGTGCCAGCAGCCCGCCCCCTGGGCGGTACGAGCAGTACTTC,CASSPPPGRYEQYF
TRBV6-6,NA,NA,TRBJ2-5,TGTGCCAGCAGTTACGCTAGAGAGTACCAAGAGACCCAGTACTTC,CASSYAREYQETQYF
TRBV7-7,NA,NA,TRBJ2-2,TGTGCTAGCAGCCCTAGCCCAGGGAACACCGGGGAGCTGTTTTTT,CASSPSPGNTGELFF
TRBV12-5,NA,NA,TRBJ1-1,TGTGCTAGTGGTTTGGTAACAGGGAACACTGAAGCTTTCTTT,CASGLVTGNTEAFF
TRBV25-1,NA,NA,TRBJ1-5,TGTGCCAGCAGTGAATTCGGAGGGAGGTTATGTCAGCCCCAGCATTTT,CASSEFGGRLCQPQHF
TRBV7-3,few,NA,TRBJ1-6,TGTGCCAGCAGCTCTGAGACAGGTTCACCCCTCCACTTT,CASSSETGSPLHF
TRBV15,few,TRBD1,TRBJ1-2,TGTGCCACCAGCAGAGTGCGTTCAGGGGGCTTGGATGGCTACACCTTC,CATSRVRSGGLDGYTF
TRBV5-6,NA,NA,TRBJ2-2,TGTGCCAGCAGCCCACCTTACAGGGCTACCGGGGAGCTGTTTTTT,CASSPPYRATGELFF
TRBV20-1,NA,NA,TRBJ1-5,TGCAGTGCTACTGACCCACTACAGGGTCGAAATCAGCCCCAGCATTTT,CSATDPLQGRNQPQHF
TRBV28,NA,NA,TRBJ2-5,TGTGCCAGCAGTTTCCGACCCCAAGAGACCCAGTACTTC,CASSFRPQETQYF
TRBV19,NA,NA,TRBJ1-2,TGTGCCAGTAACGGCAGGGCTGACTATGGCTACACCTTC,CASNGRADYGYTF
TRBV27,NA,NA,TRBJ1-1,TGTGCCAGCAGCCTAGGCTACTTGGTGAACACTGAAGCTTTCTTT,CASSLGYLVNTEAFF
TRBV19,many,TRBD2,TRBJ2-1,TGTGCCAGTAGTATATGGGGAGGGAACAATGAGCAGTTCTTC,CASSIWGGNNEQFF
TRBV5-6,NA,TRBD1,TRBJ2-5,TGTGCCAGCAGCAAGACAGGGAAAGAGACCCAGTACTTC,CASSKTGKETQYF
TRBV11-2,NA,NA,TRBJ2-7,TGTGCCAGCAGCTTAGGTTGGCAGGGCGGGGACGAGCAGTACTTC,CASSLGWQGGDEQYF
TRBV19,medium-sized,TRBD1,TRBJ1-2,TGTGCCAGTAGGGGGACAGGACGTAACTATGGCTACACCTTC,CASRGTGRNYGYTF
TRBV6-2/TRBV6-3,few,NA,TRBJ2-7,TGTGCCAGCAGGCTCAAACCCTACGAGCAGTACTTC,CASRLKPYEQYF
TRBV20-1,once,TRBD1,TRBJ2-1,TGCAGTGCTGAAACGGACAGGAACAATGAGCAGTTCTTC,CSAETDRNNEQFF
TRBV6-5,many,TRBD1,TRBJ1-1,TGTGCCAGCAAGGGTTGGCAGGGGGACACTGAAGCTTTCTTT,CASKGWQGDTEAFF